The 13 T cell receptor beta chains reported below all come from one sample, sequenced in a study of T cell responses to AZD1222 COVID-19 vaccine. Sequenced by immunoSEQ multiplex PCR; TCRdb stores in-frame clones only, minus some. The sample yields approximately 70,000 clones, about 85% seen once. The sample in question was peripheral blood, obtained on day 0 of AZD1222 vaccination. These receptors were collected from an adult in good health.

The table lists this clone with a count of one. The V and J genes are TRBV6-6 and TRBJ2-5; D is perhaps TRBD2 (5 bases). In germline, CDR1 is MNHNY, CDR2 SVGAGI (reference sequence). This CDR3 has 14 residues. The V and J ends lost 5 bases and 5 bases respectively, with 15 bases between them. The chain's CDR3 is CASSDGLRGETQYF. For the CDR3, the DNA is TGTGCCAGCAGTGACGGACTCCGAGGGGAGACCCAGTACTTC.

The chain carries TRBV30 and TRBJ1-4, with D unclear. Germline V gene data show CDR1 as GTSNPN and CDR2 as SVGIG (reference sequence). CDR3 size: 12 residues. Deletions cut 0 bases from V and 7 bases from J, with 6 bases between. The DNA of the CDR3 is TGTGCCTGGAGTGTGGCTGCTGAAAAACTGTTTTTT. Its protein product is CAWSVAAEKLFF.

The CDR3: CASSPGGIFYEQYF. The CDR3 DNA sequence: TGTGCCAGCAGCCCGGGGGGTATATTCTACGAGCAGTACTTC. The chain has TRBV9 and TRBJ2-7; 7 bases match TRBD2. V shed 4 bases and J 3 bases; nucleotides not matched to a gene: 7. CDR1 SGDLS and CDR2 YYNGEE come from the germline V gene. CDR3 length equals 14 residues.

The table lists this clone with a count of one. The chain carries TRBV27 and TRBJ2-1; D may be TRBD1 (6 bases). V lost 6 bases and J 1 base, leaving 10 bases between the germline ends. CDR3 length equals 14 residues. CDR1 is MNHEY and CDR2 is SMNVEV in the germline V gene (reference sequence). CDR3 region: CASRITGSYNEQFF. CDR3 bases: TGTGCCAGCAGGATAACAGGGTCCTACAATGAGCAGTTCTTC.

The CDR3 sequence: CASRAGTGGQYEQYF. The DNA for the CDR3 is TGTGCCAGCAGGGCTGGAACGGGAGGCCAATACGAGCAGTACTTC. The rearrangement joins TRBV3-1 (or the pseudogene TRBV3-2) to TRBJ2-7, with TRBD2 matching over 7 bases. V shed 6 bases and J 4 bases; nucleotides not matched to a gene: 12. CDR3 length equals 15 residues. CDR1 and CDR2 (germline): LGHDT, YNNKEL (reference sequence).

This chain links TRBV18 with TRBJ2-1, with D unresolved. CDR3 size: 17 residues. Germline loops: CDR1 KGHSH, CDR2 LQKENI. The V end was cut by 4 bases, the J end by 7 bases, with 23 bases between. In nucleotides, the CDR3 is TGTGCCAGCTCACTAAACGACGGTATTGGTTATGAGAATGAGCAGTTCTTC. Residues: CASSLNDGIGYENEQFF.

V usage is TRBV5-6 and J usage is TRBJ1-2, with TRBD1 matching 9 bases. This CDR3 region has 15 residues. Germline-derived CDR1 and CDR2 are SGHDT and YYEEEE. Losses at the gene ends were 0 bases for V and 5 bases for J; bases not matched to a gene: 5. CDR3: CASSLVTGGGYGYTF. CDR3 DNA: TGTGCCAGCAGCTTGGTAACAGGGGGCGGGTATGGCTACACCTTC. The whole variable domain, filled in from reference TRBV5-6 and TRBJ1-2, reads DAGVTQSPTHLIKTRGQQVTLRCSPKSGHDTVSWYQQALGQGPQFIFQYYEEEERQRGNFPDRFSGHQFPNYSSELNVNALLLGDSALYLCASSLVTGGGYGYTFGSGTRLTVV.

The chain links TRBV10-2 to TRBJ1-3, with no clear D. The germline V gene has CDR1 WSHSY and CDR2 SAAADI. This CDR3 comprises 15 residues. V lost 7 bases and J lost 0, with 13 bases in between. CDR3 sequence reads: CASTSQASSGNTIYF. Here the CDR3 DNA reads TGCGCCAGCACGTCCCAGGCAAGCTCTGGAAACACCATATATTTT.

V is TRBV6-1 and J is TRBJ2-7; perhaps TRBD2 as D (5 bases). Germline values: CDR1 MNHNS, CDR2 SASEGT. The CDR3 runs to 15 residues. V lost 0 bases, J lost 0 bases, and 9 bases lay in between. CDR3 nucleotides: TGTGCCAGCAGTGAAGCTAGCGCAAGCTCCTACGAGCAGTACTTC. Residues: CASSEASASSYEQYF.

The V call is TRBV7-2, the J call TRBJ1-5, with TRBD1 as a possible D gene (5 bases). Germline V gene lookup returns CDR1 SGHTA and CDR2 FQGNSA. With 3 bases removed from V and 7 bases from J, the gap between germline ends came to 13 bases. CDR3 length equals 14 residues. The CDR3 sequence: CASSLSRAGQPQHF. The CDR3 DNA reads as TGTGCCAGCAGCTTGAGCAGGGCGGGACAGCCCCAGCATTTT.

V gene TRBV5-5 combines with J gene TRBJ1-1; a possible D gene is TRBD1 (5 bases). From germline, CDR1 is SGHKS and CDR2 YYEKEE (reference sequence). V lost 2 bases, J lost 4 bases, and 12 bases lay in between. This CDR3 is built from 14 residues. DNA of the CDR3: TGTGCCAGCAGCTTATTTGGGGGAAGCACTGAAGCTTTCTTT. It translates to CASSLFGGSTEAFF.

This chain joins TRBV2 and TRBJ2-7, with a weak D call TRBD1 (5 bases). This CDR3 has 15 residues. The V end was cut by 5 bases, the J end by 2 bases, with 16 bases between. Germline V gene lookup returns CDR1 SNHLY and CDR2 FYNNEI. CDR3 nucleotide sequence: TGTGCCAGCAGTTTAACAGGATACGTGACCTACGAGCAGTACTTC. This encodes CASSLTGYVTYEQYF.

In its sample, this clone was seen once. The V call is TRBV7-6, the J call TRBJ2-7; D remains ambiguous. This CDR3 is 15 amino acids long. Germline V CDR1 and CDR2: SGHVS, FNYEAQ. V lost 2 bases, J lost 3 bases, and 14 bases lay in between. CDR3 DNA: TGTGCCAGCAGCTTAAACCCTAGTCAGAACTACGAGCAGTACTTC. This codes for CASSLNPSQNYEQYF.